This T cell receptor (beta chain) was sequenced in a study of T cells in Graves' hyperthyroidism and ophthalmopathy (dated by TCRdb to the late 2010s). Background on the whole study: Peripheral blood was collected at initial diagnosis, before any treatment. In more than 5 Graves' hyperthyroidism patients, the study also compared T-cell repertoires from thyroid tissue with T-cell repertoires from blood. According to the paper, TCR Vbeta CDR3 sequencing was carried out on roughly 130 peripheral blood samples, which came from over 40 ophthalmopathy, around 74 hyperthyroidism and roughly 17 progressor patients. For training and testing, the roughly 93 patients in the discovery cohort were randomly divided in a 7:3 ratio. To identify TCR V-J signatures that set the groups apart, the researchers used a discovery cohort of 95 to 100 patients, made up of some 41 with Graves' ophthalmopathy and 55 to 65 with stable Graves' hyperthyroidism. Prospective prediction of ophthalmopathy was tested in an independent validation cohort consisting of some 18 hyperthyroidism patients and 15 to 17 patients who later progressed to ophthalmopathy. Once sampling was done, hyperthyroidism patients were given methimazole at a starting dose of 30 mg daily, whereas ophthalmopathy patients were given high-dose intravenous methylprednisolone. Study-level results and caveats: Most expanded thyroid clonotypes (frequency above 0.001) were also detected in blood, a finding suggesting that blood repertoires may reflect thyroid immune responses. No statistical method was used to set the sample size in advance, and investigators knew the group allocation. During validation, the model predicted progression to ophthalmopathy a median of approximately 6.5 months ahead of onset, with just under 71% sensitivity and 72.22% specificity. In cross-validation, a model built on a 13 V-J signature told ophthalmopathy apart from stable hyperthyroidism with 85% to 90% sensitivity and about 81% specificity, and in testing the same model reached 80%/75%.

The TCR beta CDR3 regions were amplified from the RNA transcripts. A first-round RT-PCR of the TCR CDR3 used the HTBI primer set with the Qiagen OneStep RT-PCR kit. A second multiplex PCR round built the libraries, followed by size selection and purification. The libraries were sequenced on an Illumina HiSeq2000 using paired-end 100 bp reads. Per the authors' processing: SOAPnuke was used to process the raw data, removing reads that contained adapters or uncalled bases, had a mean Phred below 15, or lacked an exact match to the constant primer or identifier. COPE v1.2.5 was used to merge high-quality paired reads, and clonotypes were defined as unique nucleotide sequences. Clonotypes were aligned to IMGT TRBV, TRBD and TRBJ reference segments using MiTCR v1.1. Analysis was restricted to V-J combinations with a frequency above 0.0001, which covered 99.2% of repertoires. The TCS score was defined as the ratio of F50 (clonal expansion) to E x V (chaos), calculated using BLOSUM62-based TCRdist between CDR3 peptides within each V-J. Welch's t-statistics and random forest reduced roughly 530 V-J features to around 14, which were used in a naive Bayes classifier (R e1071). TCRdb cleaned the public reads at Q25 with fastp, built clones with MiXCR and kept in-frame beta chains. Identical CDR3 proteins give one entry, which carries the most common genes and DNA. It is TCRdb's table, rather than the study itself, that gives the V and J calls and clone size. This sample has about 740,000 distinct CDR3 sequences in its table, and about 15% of those were observed once. The top ten clones comprise roughly a tenth of the sample.

Graves' hyperthyroidism was defined as stable when no progression to ophthalmopathy occurred over 18 months of follow-up. Hyperthyroidism patients were aged 18 to 65 years and newly diagnosed, with disease duration of less than 2 months. Any patient with an uncontrolled infection, another autoimmune disease, pregnancy or lactation was excluded. Diagnoses relied on clinical symptoms, serum thyroxine and TRAb, thyroid ultrasound and orbital computed tomography. PBMCs were isolated from more than 9 ml of fresh peripheral blood by Ficoll-Paque density gradient centrifugation. Trizol reagent was used to extract total RNA, and RNA quality was then checked on an Agilent 2100 Bioanalyzer. This clonotype came up many times. Its cognate antigen has yet to be identified. No base quality information exists; no much larger clone differs at one position. This receptor was identified in a woman between 18 and 29 years old with Graves' hyperthyroidism. Sequenced sample: blood.

The DNA is as follows: TGTGCCAGCAGTTCGGGATTCAATCAGCCCCAGCATTTT. Its protein is CASSSGFNQPQHF. The chain was built from TRBV27 and TRBJ1-5; confidence is insufficient to name the D gene. Via the germline V gene (reference sequence), CDR1 is MNHEY and CDR2 SMNVEV. The CDR3 numbers 13 residues from cysteine through phenylalanine. The DNA shown is the 39-base CDR3, in frame from base 1. V and J are truncated by 4 bases and 3 bases respectively, leaving an intervening sequence of 7 bases.